This TCR beta chain derives from a study of cytomegalovirus exposure and HLA in healthy donors. Notes on the study in general: The study put 150 to 200 TCR beta chains on its list as cytomegalovirus-associated. Some V segments (TRBV6-2 and TRBV6-3 among them) were excluded as indistinguishable. In a later analysis, at a false discovery rate of 0.05, under 20,000 TCR beta sequences were associated with HLA alleles. Later analysis associated a missense DCLRE1C variant with TCR beta V- and J-gene trimming.

As to this clone: Its specificity is unknown.

Germline-derived CDR1 and CDR2 are ENHRY and SYGVKD. The length of the CDR3 is 15 residues. The ends lost 7 bases at V and 6 bases at J; junction bases unmatched: 10. The PCR ran on 60 Vbeta and 13 Jbeta primers. Only in-frame clones appear in the TCRdb table, and some are missing; sequencing was by immunoSEQ multiplex PCR. The data hold 140,000 to 150,000 clones, with roughly 75% observed a single time. The rearrangement uses TRBV10-3 and TRBJ2-2; 8 bases map to TRBD1. The source material was PBMCs. The source of this sequence is a female donor in good health and CMV-seronegative. The DNA of the CDR3 is TGTGCCATCACAATCGGACAGGGCAAATCCGGGGAGCTGTTTTTT. This encodes CAITIGQGKSGELFF.